The clone carrying this TCR beta chain has more than one count but fewer than ten. V lost 6 bases and J lost 3, with 11 bases in between. The CDR3 runs to 12 residues. Germline loops: CDR1 DFQATT, CDR2 SNEGSKA (reference sequence). MiXCR was run by TCRdb on the RT-PCR reads, yielding one entry per CDR3 protein. The sample comprises approximately 720,000 distinct CDR3 sequences, approximately 15% of which are singletons, and 3.6% rests with the top ten. Sequenced material: memory CD4+ T cells from blood. This clonotype was obtained from a female donor in good health, serving as a healthy control. The chain couples TRBV20-1 to TRBJ1-1; TRBD1 might be the D (5 bases). The CDR3 DNA sequence: TGCAGTGCGGCAGGGCCGGACACTGAAGCTTTCTTT. It specifies CSAAGPDTEAFF.